Reported below is one T cell receptor beta chain. Unrecorded immune exposure was likely among donors, who were nominally healthy when sampled. CDR1 is GTSNPN, CDR2 SVGIG, per germline (reference sequence). Trimming removed 5 bases at V and 6 bases at J, with 7 bases between. The CDR3 is made up of 10 amino acids. The data were taken from a study of cytomegalovirus exposure and HLA in healthy donors. Study background: A prior analysis found 117 million unique TCR beta sequences from about 179 million T cells.

PCR primers comprised 60 Vbeta and 13 Jbeta primers. TCRdb's table, derived via immunoSEQ multiplex PCR, lists solely in-frame clones and lacks some. The repertoire holds 100,000 to 150,000 clones, with roughly four fifths as singletons. This chain joins TRBV30 and TRBJ1-1; no reliable D call. The source of this sequence is a woman aged 40 to 50 in good health and CMV-seropositive. Material for sequencing was PBMCs. CDR3 sequence: CAWGGPEAFF. As DNA, the CDR3 is TGTGCCTGGGGAGGACCTGAAGCTTTCTTT.